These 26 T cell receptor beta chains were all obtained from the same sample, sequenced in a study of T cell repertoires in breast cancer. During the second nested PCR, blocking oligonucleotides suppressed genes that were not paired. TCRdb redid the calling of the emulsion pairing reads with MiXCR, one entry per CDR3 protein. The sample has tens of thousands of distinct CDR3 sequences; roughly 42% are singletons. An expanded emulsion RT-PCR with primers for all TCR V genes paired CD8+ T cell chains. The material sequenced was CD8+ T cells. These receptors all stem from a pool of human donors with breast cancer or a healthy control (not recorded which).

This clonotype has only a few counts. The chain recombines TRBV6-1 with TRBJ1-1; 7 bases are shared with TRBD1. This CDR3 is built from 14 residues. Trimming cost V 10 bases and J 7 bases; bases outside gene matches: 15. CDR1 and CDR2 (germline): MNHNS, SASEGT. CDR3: CATLPRQGLIEAFF. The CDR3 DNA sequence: TGTGCCACTTTACCCCGACAGGGATTGATTGAAGCTTTCTTT.

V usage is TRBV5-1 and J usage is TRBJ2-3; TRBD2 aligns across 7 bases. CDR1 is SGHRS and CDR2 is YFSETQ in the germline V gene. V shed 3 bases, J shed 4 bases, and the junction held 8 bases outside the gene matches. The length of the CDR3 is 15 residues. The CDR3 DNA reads TGCGCCAGCAGCTCTCTAGCGGTCAACGCAGATACGCAGTATTTT. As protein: CASSSLAVNADTQYF. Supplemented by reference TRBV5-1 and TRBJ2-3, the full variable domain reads KAGVTQTPRYLIKTRGQQVTLSCSPISGHRSVSWYQQTPGQGLQFLFEYFSETQRNKGNFPGRFSGRQFSNSRSEMNVSTLELGDSALYLCASSSLAVNADTQYFGPGTRLTVL.

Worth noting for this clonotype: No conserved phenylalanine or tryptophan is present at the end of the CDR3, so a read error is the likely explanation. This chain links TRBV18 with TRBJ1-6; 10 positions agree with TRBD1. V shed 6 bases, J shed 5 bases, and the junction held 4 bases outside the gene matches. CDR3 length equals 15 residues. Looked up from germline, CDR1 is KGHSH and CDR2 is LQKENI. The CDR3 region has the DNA TGTGCCAGCTCGGGGACAGGGGCCAATAATTCACCCCTCCACTCT. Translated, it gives CASSGTGANNSPLHS.

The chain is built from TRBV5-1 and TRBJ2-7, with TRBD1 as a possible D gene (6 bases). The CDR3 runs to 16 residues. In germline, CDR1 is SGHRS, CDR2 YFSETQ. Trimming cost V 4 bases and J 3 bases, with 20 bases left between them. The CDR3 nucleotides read TGCGCCAGCAGCCCCTTGCCCGCTACAGGGAACTACGAGCAGTACTTC. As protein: CASSPLPATGNYEQYF.

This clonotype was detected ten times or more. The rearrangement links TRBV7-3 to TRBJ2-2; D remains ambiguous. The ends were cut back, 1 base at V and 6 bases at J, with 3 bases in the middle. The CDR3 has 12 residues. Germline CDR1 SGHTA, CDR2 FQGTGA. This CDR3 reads CASSLSSGELFF. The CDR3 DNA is TGTGCCAGCAGCTTAAGTTCCGGGGAGCTGTTTTTT.

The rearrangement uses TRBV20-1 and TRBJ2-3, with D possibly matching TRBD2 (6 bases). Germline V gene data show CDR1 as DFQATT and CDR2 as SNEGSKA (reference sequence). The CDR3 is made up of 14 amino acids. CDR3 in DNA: TGCAGCGCAAGTCTGGCGGGGCGGAGGGATACGCAGTATTTT. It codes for CSASLAGRRDTQYF.

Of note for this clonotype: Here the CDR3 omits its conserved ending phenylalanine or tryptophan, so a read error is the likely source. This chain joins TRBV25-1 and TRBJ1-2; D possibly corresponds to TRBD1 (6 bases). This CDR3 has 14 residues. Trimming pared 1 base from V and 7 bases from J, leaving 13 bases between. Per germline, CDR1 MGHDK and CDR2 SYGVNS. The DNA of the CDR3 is TGTGCCAGCAGTGAATTACCAACAGGGTTTGGCTACACCATC. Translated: CASSELPTGFGYTI.

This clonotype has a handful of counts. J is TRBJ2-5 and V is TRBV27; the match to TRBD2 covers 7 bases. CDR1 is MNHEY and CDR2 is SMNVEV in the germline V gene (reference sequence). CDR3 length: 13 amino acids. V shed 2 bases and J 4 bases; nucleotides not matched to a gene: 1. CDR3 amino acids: CASSLAGVETQYF. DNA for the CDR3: TGTGCCAGCAGTTTAGCGGGAGTAGAGACCCAGTACTTC.

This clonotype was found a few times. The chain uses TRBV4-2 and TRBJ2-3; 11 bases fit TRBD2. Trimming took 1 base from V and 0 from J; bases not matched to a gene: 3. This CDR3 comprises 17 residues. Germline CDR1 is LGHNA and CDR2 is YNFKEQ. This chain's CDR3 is CASSQVTSGGSTDTQYF. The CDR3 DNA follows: TGTGCCAGCAGCCAAGTTACTAGCGGGGGAAGCACAGATACGCAGTATTTT.

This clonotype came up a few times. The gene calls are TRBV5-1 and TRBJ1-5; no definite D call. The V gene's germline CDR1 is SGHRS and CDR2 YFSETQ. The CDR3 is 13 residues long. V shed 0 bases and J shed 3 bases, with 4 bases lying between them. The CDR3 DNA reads TGCGCCAGCAGCTTGGTCCCCAATCAGCCCCAGCATTTT. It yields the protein CASSLVPNQPQHF.

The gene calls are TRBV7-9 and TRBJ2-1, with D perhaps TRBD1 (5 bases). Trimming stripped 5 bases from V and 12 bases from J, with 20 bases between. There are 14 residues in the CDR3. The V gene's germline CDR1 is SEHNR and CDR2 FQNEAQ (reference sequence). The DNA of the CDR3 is TGTGCCAGCAGCCCACTTAGGGGCCAGCCAACGCAGTTCTTC. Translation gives CASSPLRGQPTQFF.

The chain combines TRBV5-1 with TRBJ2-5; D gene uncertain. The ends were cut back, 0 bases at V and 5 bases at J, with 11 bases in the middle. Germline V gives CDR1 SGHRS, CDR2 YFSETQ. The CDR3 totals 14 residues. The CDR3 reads CASSLDGLRETQYF. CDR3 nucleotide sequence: TGCGCCAGCAGCTTGGATGGGCTCCGGGAGACCCAGTACTTC. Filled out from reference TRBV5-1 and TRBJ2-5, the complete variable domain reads KAGVTQTPRYLIKTRGQQVTLSCSPISGHRSVSWYQQTPGQGLQFLFEYFSETQRNKGNFPGRFSGRQFSNSRSEMNVSTLELGDSALYLCASSLDGLRETQYFGPGTRLLVL.

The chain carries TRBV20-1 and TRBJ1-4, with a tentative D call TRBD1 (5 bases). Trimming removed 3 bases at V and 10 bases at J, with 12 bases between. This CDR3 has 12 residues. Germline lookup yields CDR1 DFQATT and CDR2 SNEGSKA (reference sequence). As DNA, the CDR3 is TGCAGTGCTAGCTTTACAGGTGCAAAACTGTTTTTT. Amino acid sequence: CSASFTGAKLFF.

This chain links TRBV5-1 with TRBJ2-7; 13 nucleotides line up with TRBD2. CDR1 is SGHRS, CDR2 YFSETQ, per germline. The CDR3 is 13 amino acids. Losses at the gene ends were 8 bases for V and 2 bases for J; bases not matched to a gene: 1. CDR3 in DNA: TGCGCCAGTACTAGCGGGAGGGCCTACGAGCAGTACTTC. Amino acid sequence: CASTSGRAYEQYF.

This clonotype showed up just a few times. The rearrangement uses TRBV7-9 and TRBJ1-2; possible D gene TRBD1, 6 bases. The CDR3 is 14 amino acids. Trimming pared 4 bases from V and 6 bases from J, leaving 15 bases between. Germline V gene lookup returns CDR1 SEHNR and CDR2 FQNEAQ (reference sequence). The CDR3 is CASSSLMGAHGYTF. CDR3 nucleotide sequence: TGTGCCAGCAGCTCGCTCATGGGGGCGCATGGCTACACCTTC.

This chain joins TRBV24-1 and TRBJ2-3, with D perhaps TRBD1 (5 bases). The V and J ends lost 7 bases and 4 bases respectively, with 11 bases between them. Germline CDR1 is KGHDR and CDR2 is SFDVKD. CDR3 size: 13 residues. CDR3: CATRGEGADTQYF. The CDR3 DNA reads TGTGCCACCAGGGGTGAAGGGGCAGATACGCAGTATTTT.

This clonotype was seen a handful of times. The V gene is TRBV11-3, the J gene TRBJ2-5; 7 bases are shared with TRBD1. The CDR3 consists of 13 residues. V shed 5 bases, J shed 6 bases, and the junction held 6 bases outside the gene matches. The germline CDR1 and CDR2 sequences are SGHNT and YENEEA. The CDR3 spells CASSMTGLKTQYF. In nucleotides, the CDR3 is TGTGCCAGCAGCATGACAGGGTTGAAGACCCAGTACTTC.

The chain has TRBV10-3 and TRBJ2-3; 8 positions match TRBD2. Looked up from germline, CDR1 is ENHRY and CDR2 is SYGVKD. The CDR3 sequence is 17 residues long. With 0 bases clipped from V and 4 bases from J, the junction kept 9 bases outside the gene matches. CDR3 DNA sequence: TGTGCCATCAGTGAGTCCTCGGGACTAGGGAAGGCAGATACGCAGTATTTT. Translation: CAISESSGLGKADTQYF.

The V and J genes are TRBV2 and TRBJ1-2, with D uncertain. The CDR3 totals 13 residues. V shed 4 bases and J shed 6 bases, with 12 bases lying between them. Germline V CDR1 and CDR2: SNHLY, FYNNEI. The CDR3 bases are TGTGCCAGCAGTGTATGGAGGACGCATGGCTACACCTTC. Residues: CASSVWRTHGYTF. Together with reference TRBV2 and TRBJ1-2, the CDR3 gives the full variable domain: EPEVTQTPSHQVTQMGQEVILRCVPISNHLYFYWYRQILGQKVEFLVSFYNNEISEKSEIFDDQFSVERPDGSNFTLKIRSTKLEDSAMYFCASSVWRTHGYTFGSGTRLTVV.

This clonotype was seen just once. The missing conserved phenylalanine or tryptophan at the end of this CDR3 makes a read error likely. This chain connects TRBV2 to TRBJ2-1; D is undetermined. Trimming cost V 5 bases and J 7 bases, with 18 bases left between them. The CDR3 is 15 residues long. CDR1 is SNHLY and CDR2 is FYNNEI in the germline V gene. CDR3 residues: CASSPTKAPGNEQFL. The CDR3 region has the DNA TGTGCCAGCAGTCCTACTAAGGCCCCTGGGAATGAGCAGTTCCTC.

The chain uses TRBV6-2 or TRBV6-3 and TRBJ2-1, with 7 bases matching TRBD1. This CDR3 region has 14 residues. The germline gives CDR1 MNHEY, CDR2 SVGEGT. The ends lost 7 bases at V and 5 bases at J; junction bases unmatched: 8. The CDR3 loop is CASKPGQANNEQFF. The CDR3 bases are TGTGCCAGCAAACCAGGACAGGCAAACAATGAGCAGTTCTTC.

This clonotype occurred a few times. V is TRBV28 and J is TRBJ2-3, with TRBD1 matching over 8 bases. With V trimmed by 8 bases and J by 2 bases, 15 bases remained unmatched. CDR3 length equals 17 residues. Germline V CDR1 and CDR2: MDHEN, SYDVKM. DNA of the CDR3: TGTGCCAGCGCCGGGGCCCAAACAGGGGGTAACACAGATACGCAGTATTTT. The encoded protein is CASAGAQTGGNTDTQYF.

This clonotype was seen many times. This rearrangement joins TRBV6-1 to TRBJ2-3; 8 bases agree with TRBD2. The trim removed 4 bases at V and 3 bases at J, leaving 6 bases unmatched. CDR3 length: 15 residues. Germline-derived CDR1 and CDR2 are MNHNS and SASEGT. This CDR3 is CASSVEAGATDTQYF. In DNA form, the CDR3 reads TGTGCCAGCAGTGTTGAAGCGGGAGCTACAGATACGCAGTATTTT.

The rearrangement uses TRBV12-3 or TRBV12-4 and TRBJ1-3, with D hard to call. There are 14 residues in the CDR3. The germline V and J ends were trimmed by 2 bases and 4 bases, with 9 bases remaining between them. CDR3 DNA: TGTGCCAGCAGTTTAAGGCGAGCAGGAAACACCATATATTTT. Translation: CASSLRRAGNTIYF.

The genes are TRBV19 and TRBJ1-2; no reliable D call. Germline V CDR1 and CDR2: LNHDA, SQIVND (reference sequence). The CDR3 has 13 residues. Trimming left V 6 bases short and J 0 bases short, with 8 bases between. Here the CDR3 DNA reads TGTGCCAGTAGGGTTTCTGCTAACTATGGCTACACCTTC. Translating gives CASRVSANYGYTF.

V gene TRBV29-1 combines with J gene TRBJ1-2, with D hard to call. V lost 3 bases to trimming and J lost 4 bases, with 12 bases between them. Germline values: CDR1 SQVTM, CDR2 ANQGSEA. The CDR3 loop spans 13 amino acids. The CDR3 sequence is CSVETGVSYGYTF. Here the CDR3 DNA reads TGCAGCGTTGAGACGGGTGTCAGCTATGGCTACACCTTC.